These 27 T cell receptor beta chains share one sample of origin, sequenced in a study of shared clonotypes between healthy human individuals. Sequencing used immunoSEQ multiplex PCR; TCRdb keeps in-frame clones, though not all of them. The sample consists of some 2,000,000 clones, 90% to 96% of them appearing once. The sequenced material came from naive CD4+ T cells sorted from blood. Subset noted: CD45RA+ positively selected. These receptors came from a man between 18 and 29 years old in good health.

This chain links TRBV19 with TRBJ1-2; unclear D gene. V lost 5 bases and J lost 6, with 13 bases in between. This CDR3 spans 13 amino acids. CDR1 and CDR2 (germline): LNHDA, SQIVND (reference sequence). The CDR3 loop is CASSFTPHHGYTF. Written as DNA, the CDR3 is TGTGCCAGTAGTTTCACTCCCCACCATGGCTACACCTTC.

In the case of this clone: This same CDR3 is encoded by further DNA sequences in the sample. The J gene is TRBJ2-3, the V gene TRBV5-1; D not resolved. CDR3 length: 14 residues. Germline V gene data show CDR1 as SGHRS and CDR2 as YFSETQ. V dropped 0 bases and J dropped 5 bases, with 10 bases sitting between them. The CDR3, as DNA: TGCGCCAGCAGCTTGGCTGGAGTAGGAGATACGCAGTATTTT. Its translation: CASSLAGVGDTQYF.

Concerning this clone: At one boundary the junction diverges from the germline segment, which might be a read error. The chain links TRBV4-1 to TRBJ2-5; 7 positions match TRBD1. Germline values: CDR1 MGHRA, CDR2 YSYEKL. This CDR3 region has 15 residues. Written as DNA, the CDR3 is TGCGCCAGCAGCCAAGTCTTCGGACAGGTTCTCAATGGGGACTTC. Amino acids: CASSQVFGQVLNGDF.

A word on this clone: The sample has other DNA sequences that encode this CDR3 too. This CDR3 is CASSRGYEQYF. In DNA, the CDR3 is TGTGCCAGCAGTAGGGGTTACGAGCAGTACTTC. V gene TRBV2 combines with J gene TRBJ2-7; TRBD1 is a possible D gene (5 bases). The CDR3 has 11 amino acids. Germline CDR1 is SNHLY and CDR2 is FYNNEI. Trimming removed 5 bases from V and 4 bases from J, with 6 bases in between.

CDR3 nucleotides: TGTGCCAGCAGTTTATTCAGGATCAATAATTCACCCCTCCACTTT. Translation gives CASSLFRINNSPLHF. The chain combines TRBV27 with TRBJ1-6, with unresolved D. This CDR3 comprises 15 residues. Germline values: CDR1 MNHEY, CDR2 SMNVEV (reference sequence). Between the trimmed V and J ends, which lost 1 base and 5 bases, there was a span of 9 bases.

The chain combines TRBV27 with TRBJ1-2; 8 nucleotides line up with TRBD1. The CDR3 contains 14 residues. Germline V lookup: CDR1 MNHEY, CDR2 SMNVEV (reference sequence). V was clipped by 3 bases and J by 3 bases; unmatched bases: 3. The CDR3 loop is CASSLAGGDYGYTF. The CDR3 DNA reads TGTGCCAGCAGTTTGGCAGGGGGCGACTATGGCTACACCTTC.

This clone was observed a single time. The rearrangement joins TRBV9 to TRBJ1-1; D gene unclear. CDR1 SGDLS and CDR2 YYNGEE come from the germline V gene. The CDR3 runs 17 residues. Trimming stripped 0 bases from V and 4 bases from J, with 19 bases between. The CDR3 DNA reads as TGTGCCAGCAGCGTAGGGATTGCGACTTTGAAGGCCACTGAAGCTTTCTTT. Translated, it gives CASSVGIATLKATEAFF.

This sequence joins TRBV18 and TRBJ2-5, with D unresolved. V lost 4 bases to trimming and J lost 5 bases, with 14 bases between them. The CDR3 covers 14 residues. Per germline, CDR1 KGHSH and CDR2 LQKENI. Written as DNA, the CDR3 is TGTGCCAGCTCACAGGGATTGGAAACGGAGACCCAGTACTTC. Protein sequence: CASSQGLETETQYF.

V is TRBV5-1 and J is TRBJ1-1; no firm D call. Germline V gene sequence: CDR1 SGHRS, CDR2 YFSETQ. The CDR3 is 13 amino acids. Trimming cost V 2 bases and J 5 bases, with 10 bases left between them. As DNA, the CDR3 is TGCGCCAGCAGCTTTGACGGCACAACTGAAGCTTTCTTT. As protein: CASSFDGTTEAFF.

The chain is built from TRBV4-1 and TRBJ1-4, with D possibly TRBD1 on 5 matching bases. Germline loops: CDR1 MGHRA, CDR2 YSYEKL. Trimming pared 4 bases from V and 4 bases from J, leaving 13 bases between. The CDR3 extends over 15 amino acids. CDR3 coding DNA: TGCGCCAGCAGCCGACCCGGGACGGATAATGAAAAACTGTTTTTT. It is translated as CASSRPGTDNEKLFF.

V usage is TRBV7-2 and J usage is TRBJ2-1, with TRBD2 matching 10 bases. After removal of 5 bases from V and 8 bases from J, the junction contained 6 bases not matched to a gene. This CDR3 is 14 amino acids long. Germline V CDR1 and CDR2: SGHTA, FQGNSA. CDR3 region: CASSPQTSGHEQFF. CDR3 DNA sequence: TGTGCCAGCAGCCCACAGACTAGCGGGCATGAGCAGTTCTTC. Looking up the rest from reference TRBV7-2 and TRBJ2-1 gives the full variable domain: GAGVSQSPSNKVTEKGKDVELRCDPISGHTALYWYRQSLGQGLEFLIYFQGNSAPDKSGLPSDRFSAERTGGSVSTLTIQRTQQEDSAVYLCASSPQTSGHEQFFGPGTRLTVL.

This CDR3 is CASSNTGPNTGELFF. The CDR3 bases are TGCGCCAGCAGCAACACAGGGCCTAACACCGGGGAGCTGTTTTTT. V usage is TRBV5-1 and J usage is TRBJ2-2, with a tentative D call TRBD1 (6 bases). The germline V gene has CDR1 SGHRS and CDR2 YFSETQ. The CDR3 has 15 amino acids. Trimming removed 4 bases at V and 2 bases at J, with 12 bases between.

J is TRBJ2-7 and V is TRBV4-3; 9 bases align to TRBD2. This CDR3 comprises 16 residues. Germline-derived CDR1 and CDR2 are LGHNA and YSLEER. V shed 0 bases and J 5 bases; nucleotides not matched to a gene: 8. DNA for the CDR3: TGCGCCAGCAGCCAAGATAGTCCAGCGGGAGGCGACGAGCAGTACTTC. Its translation is CASSQDSPAGGDEQYF.

This chain uses TRBV5-6 with TRBJ2-1, with TRBD2 matching over 9 bases. Germline V lookup: CDR1 SGHDT, CDR2 YYEEEE. V trimming: 4 bases; J trimming: 4 bases; junction bases outside the gene matches: 6. This CDR3 has 15 amino acids. DNA of the CDR3: TGTGCCAGCAGCCGTGGGCTAGCGGGGTACAATGAGCAGTTCTTC. Amino acids: CASSRGLAGYNEQFF. The full variable domain, its missing parts supplied by reference TRBV5-6 and TRBJ2-1, is DAGVTQSPTHLIKTRGQQVTLRCSPKSGHDTVSWYQQALGQGPQFIFQYYEEEERQRGNFPDRFSGHQFPNYSSELNVNALLLGDSALYLCASSRGLAGYNEQFFGPGTRLTVL.

The J gene is TRBJ2-7, the V gene TRBV5-4; D gene ambiguous. Trimming took 2 bases from V and 1 from J, leaving 10 bases between them. The CDR3 is 14 residues long. Germline V gene sequence: CDR1 SGHNT, CDR2 YYREEE (reference sequence). The CDR3 DNA sequence: TGTGCCAGCAGCTTTGGGTGGCAATCCTACGAGCAGTACTTC. It translates to CASSFGWQSYEQYF.

V is TRBV28 and J is TRBJ2-2; 8 nucleotides match TRBD2. Germline CDR1 is MDHEN and CDR2 is SYDVKM. Unmatched junction bases numbered 7, after V lost 8 bases and J lost 5 bases. There are 14 residues in the CDR3. The CDR3 sequence is CASRGGQRTGELFF. DNA of the CDR3: TGTGCCAGCCGGGGGGGGCAGAGGACCGGGGAGCTGTTTTTT.

About this clone itself: This sample also contains other DNA sequences that code for the same CDR3. The V call is TRBV10-3, the J call TRBJ2-7; D is ambiguous. The CDR3 consists of 12 residues. Trimming cost V 8 bases and J 2 bases, with 10 bases left between them. Germline CDR1 reads ENHRY; CDR2 reads SYGVKD. The CDR3 DNA reads TGTGCCATCTCTGGGTCTACCTACGAGCAGTACTTC. This encodes CAISGSTYEQYF.

J is TRBJ2-5 and V is TRBV7-9; D remains unclear. V shed 1 base and J shed 0 bases, with 15 bases lying between them. Germline V lookup: CDR1 SEHNR, CDR2 FQNEAQ (reference sequence). The CDR3 length is 17 residues. The CDR3 coding sequence is TGTGCCAGCAGCTTAGGGACCCCTCTAGGAAACCAAGAGACCCAGTACTTC. This sequence encodes CASSLGTPLGNQETQYF.

The V and J genes are TRBV6-1 and TRBJ1-2; D perhaps matches TRBD1 (6 bases). CDR1 is MNHNS, CDR2 SASEGT, per germline. The CDR3 totals 14 residues. Trimming took off 11 bases at V and 0 bases at J, with 16 bases between the two ends. The CDR3 coding sequence is TGTGCCGGAGACAGGAGCGGAGCTAACTATGGCTACACCTTC. Amino acids: CAGDRSGANYGYTF.

The chain has TRBV10-2 and TRBJ2-7; TRBD2 might be the D (6 bases). CDR1 WSHSY and CDR2 SAAADI come from the germline V gene. There are 16 residues in the CDR3. Trimming pared 4 bases from V and 5 bases from J, leaving 21 bases between. The CDR3 DNA reads as TGCGCCAGCAGTGTCGAGCTGAGCGGGCTTCCCCACGAGCAGTACTTC. Amino acid sequence: CASSVELSGLPHEQYF.

The chain links TRBV28 to TRBJ2-7, with 9 bases lining up with TRBD1. Losses at the gene ends were 2 bases for V and 5 bases for J; bases not matched to a gene: 7. The CDR3 has 15 residues. The germline V gene has CDR1 MDHEN and CDR2 SYDVKM. This CDR3 reads CASSLPGTGPDEQYF. The CDR3 DNA reads TGTGCCAGCAGTTTACCCGGGACAGGGCCCGACGAGCAGTACTTC. Filled out from reference TRBV28 and TRBJ2-7, the complete variable domain reads DVKVTQSSRYLVKRTGEKVFLECVQDMDHENMFWYRQDPGLGLRLIYFSYDVKMKEKGDIPEGYSVSREKKERFSLILESASTNQTSMYLCASSLPGTGPDEQYFGPGTRLTVT.

The V call is TRBV28, the J call TRBJ2-7; D is uncertain. Between the trimmed V and J ends, which lost 6 bases and 1 base, there was a span of 16 bases. Germline V gene sequence: CDR1 MDHEN, CDR2 SYDVKM. The CDR3 runs 15 residues. Written as DNA, the CDR3 is TGTGCCAGCAGCCGCACCGATATCCTTTCCTACGAGCAGTACTTC. Its translation is CASSRTDILSYEQYF. Supplemented by reference TRBV28 and TRBJ2-7, the full variable domain reads DVKVTQSSRYLVKRTGEKVFLECVQDMDHENMFWYRQDPGLGLRLIYFSYDVKMKEKGDIPEGYSVSREKKERFSLILESASTNQTSMYLCASSRTDILSYEQYFGPGTRLTVT.

The CDR3 region has the DNA TGCGCCAGCAGCTTGGAACCAGAAATAGCCGGGGAGCTGTTTTTT. Its protein is CASSLEPEIAGELFF. The rearrangement uses TRBV5-1 and TRBJ2-2, with D uncertain. Per germline, CDR1 SGHRS and CDR2 YFSETQ. The CDR3 is 15 amino acids. Trimming took 0 bases from V and 6 from J, leaving 12 bases between them.

This clone was recorded a few times. V is TRBV11-2 and J is TRBJ1-1, with 7 bases identical to TRBD1. V lost 0 bases and J lost 10; bases outside the gene matches: 5. CDR3 length: 13 residues. CDR1 and CDR2 (germline): SGHAT, FQNNGV. The CDR3 spells CASSLDLDRVAFF. The CDR3 region has the DNA TGTGCCAGCAGCTTAGATCTTGACAGGGTAGCTTTCTTT.

The chain links TRBV5-1 to TRBJ2-7; 8 bases agree with TRBD1. Unmatched junction bases numbered 7, after V lost 4 bases and J lost 4 bases. Per germline, CDR1 SGHRS and CDR2 YFSETQ. The CDR3 loop spans 14 amino acids. Here the CDR3 DNA reads TGCGCCAGCAGCATAGGGACAGGAGAGTACGAGCAGTACTTC. Translating it yields CASSIGTGEYEQYF.

The chain has TRBV7-6 and TRBJ2-5; 9 positions agree with TRBD2. The CDR3 has 14 amino acids. V dropped 7 bases and J dropped 9; count of bases not matched to a gene: 12. The germline gives CDR1 SGHVS, CDR2 FNYEAQ. In DNA, the CDR3 is TGTGCCAGCACCACACTCGGGACTAGCCGCCCCCAGTACTTC. Translation: CASTTLGTSRPQYF.

As regards this clone: One end of the junction varies from germline; a read error may be responsible. The chain joins TRBV29-1 to TRBJ2-1; 8 bases are a match to TRBD1. Germline V gene sequence: CDR1 SQVTM, CDR2 ANQGSEA. The CDR3 is 14 amino acids. CDR3 residues: CSVKDRGSYNEQFF. The DNA of the CDR3 is TGCAGCGTTAAAGACAGGGGCTCCTACAATGAGCAGTTCTTC.